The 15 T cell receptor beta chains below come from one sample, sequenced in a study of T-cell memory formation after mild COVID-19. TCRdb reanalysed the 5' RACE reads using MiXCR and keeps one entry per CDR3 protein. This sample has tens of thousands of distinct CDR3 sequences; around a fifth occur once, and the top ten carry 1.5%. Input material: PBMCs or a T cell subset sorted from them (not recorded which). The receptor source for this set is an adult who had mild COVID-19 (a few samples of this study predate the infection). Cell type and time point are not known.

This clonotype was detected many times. Here the CDR3 reads CASSLALTGHGGYTF. The CDR3 DNA follows: TGTGCCAGCAGTTTAGCCCTGACAGGGCACGGCGGCTACACCTTC. The chain has TRBV12-3 or TRBV12-4 and TRBJ1-2; 7 nucleotides align to TRBD1. The CDR3 spans 15 residues. V trimming: 0 bases; J trimming: 8 bases; junction bases outside the gene matches: 9.

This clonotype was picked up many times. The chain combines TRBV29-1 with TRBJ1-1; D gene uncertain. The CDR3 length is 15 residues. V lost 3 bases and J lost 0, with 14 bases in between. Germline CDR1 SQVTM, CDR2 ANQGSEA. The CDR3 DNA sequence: TGCAGCGTTGAGGTTGATGGGAGGATGAACACTGAAGCTTTCTTT. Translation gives CSVEVDGRMNTEAFF. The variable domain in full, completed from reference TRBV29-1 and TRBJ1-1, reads SAVISQKPSRDICQRGTSLTIQCQVDSQVTMMFWYRQQPGQSLTLIATANQGSEATYESGFVIDKFPISRPNLTFSTLTVSNMSPEDSSIYLCSVEVDGRMNTEAFFGQGTRLTVV.

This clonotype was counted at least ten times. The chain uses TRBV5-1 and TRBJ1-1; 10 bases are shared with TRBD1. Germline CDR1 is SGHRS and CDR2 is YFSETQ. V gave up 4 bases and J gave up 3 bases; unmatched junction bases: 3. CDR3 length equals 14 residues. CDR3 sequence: CASSTGTGDTEAFF. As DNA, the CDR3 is TGCGCCAGCAGCACCGGGACAGGGGACACTGAAGCTTTCTTT.

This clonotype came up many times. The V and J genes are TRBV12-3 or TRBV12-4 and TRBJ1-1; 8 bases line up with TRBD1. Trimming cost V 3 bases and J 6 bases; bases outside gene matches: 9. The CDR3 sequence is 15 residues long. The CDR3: CASSLSGGRVAEAFF. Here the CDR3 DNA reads TGTGCCAGCAGTTTGTCAGGGGGCAGGGTCGCTGAAGCTTTCTTT.

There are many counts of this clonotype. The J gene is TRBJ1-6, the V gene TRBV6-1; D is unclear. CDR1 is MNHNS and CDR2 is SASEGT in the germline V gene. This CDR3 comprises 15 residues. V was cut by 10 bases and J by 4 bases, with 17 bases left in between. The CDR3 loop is CATSIGQAYNSPLHF. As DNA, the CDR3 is TGTGCCACCAGCATTGGTCAGGCTTATAATTCACCCCTCCACTTT.

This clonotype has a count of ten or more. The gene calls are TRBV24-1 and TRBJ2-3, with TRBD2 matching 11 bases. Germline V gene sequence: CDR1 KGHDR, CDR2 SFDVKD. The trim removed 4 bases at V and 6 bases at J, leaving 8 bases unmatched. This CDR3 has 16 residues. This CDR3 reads CATSDPGLAGGDTQYF. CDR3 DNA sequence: TGTGCCACCAGTGACCCGGGGCTAGCGGGGGGTGATACGCAGTATTTT.

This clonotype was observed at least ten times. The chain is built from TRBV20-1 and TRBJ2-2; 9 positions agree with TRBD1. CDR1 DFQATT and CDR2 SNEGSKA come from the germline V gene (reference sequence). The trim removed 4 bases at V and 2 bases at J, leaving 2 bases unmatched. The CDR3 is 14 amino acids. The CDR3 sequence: CSAKQGANTGELFF. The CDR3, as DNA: TGCAGTGCTAAACAGGGGGCTAACACCGGGGAGCTGTTTTTT.

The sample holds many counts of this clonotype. CDR3 nucleotides: TGTGCCAGCAGCCCTAAGCCCAGGGGCTCCTACAATGAGCAGTTCTTC. It is translated as CASSPKPRGSYNEQFF. The V gene is TRBV11-3, the J gene TRBJ2-1; a possible D gene is TRBD1 (6 bases). V was clipped by 5 bases and J by 0 bases, with 14 bases between them. CDR1 and CDR2 (germline): SGHNT, YENEEA. This CDR3 region has 16 residues.

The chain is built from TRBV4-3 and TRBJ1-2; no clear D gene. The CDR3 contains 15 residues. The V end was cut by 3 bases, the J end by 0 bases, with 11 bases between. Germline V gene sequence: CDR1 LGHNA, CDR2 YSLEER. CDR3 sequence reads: CASSQGRAANYGYTF. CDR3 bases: TGCGCCAGCAGCCAGGGTAGGGCGGCTAACTATGGCTACACCTTC.

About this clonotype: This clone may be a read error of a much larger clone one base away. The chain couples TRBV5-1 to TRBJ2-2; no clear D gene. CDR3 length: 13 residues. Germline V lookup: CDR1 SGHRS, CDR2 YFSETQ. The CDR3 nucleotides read TGCGCCAGCAGCTTTTCGAACACCTGGGAGCTGTTTTTT. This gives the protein CASSFSNTWELFF.

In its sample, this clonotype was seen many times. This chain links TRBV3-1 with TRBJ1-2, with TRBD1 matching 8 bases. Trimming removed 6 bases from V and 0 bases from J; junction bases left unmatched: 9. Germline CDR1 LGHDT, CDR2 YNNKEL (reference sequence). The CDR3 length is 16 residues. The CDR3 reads CASRPTGTGTNYGYTF. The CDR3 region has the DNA TGTGCCAGCAGACCGACCGGGACAGGTACTAACTATGGCTACACCTTC.

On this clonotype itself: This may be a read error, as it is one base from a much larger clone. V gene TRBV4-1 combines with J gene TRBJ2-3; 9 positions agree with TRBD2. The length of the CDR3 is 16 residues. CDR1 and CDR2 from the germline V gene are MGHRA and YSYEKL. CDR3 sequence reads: CASSQVGGRAGDTQFF. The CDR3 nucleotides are TGCGCCAGCAGCCAAGTCGGCGGGAGGGCCGGAGATACGCAGTTTTTT.

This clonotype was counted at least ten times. CDR3 coding DNA: TGTGCCAGCAGCCAAGTTTTGCGGGGTGAAGCAACTAATGAAAAACTGTTTTTT. It encodes CASSQVLRGEATNEKLFF. The gene calls are TRBV3-1 and TRBJ1-4; no clear D. Trimming took off 1 base at V and 0 bases at J, with 15 bases between the two ends. Germline CDR1 is LGHDT and CDR2 is YNNKEL (reference sequence). This CDR3 comprises 18 residues.

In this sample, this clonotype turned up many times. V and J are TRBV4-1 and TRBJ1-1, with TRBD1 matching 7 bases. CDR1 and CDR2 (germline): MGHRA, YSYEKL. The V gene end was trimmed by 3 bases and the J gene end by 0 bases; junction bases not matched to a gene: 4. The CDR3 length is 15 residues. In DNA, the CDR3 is TGCGCCAGCAGCCAGACAGGGATAATGAACACTGAAGCTTTCTTT. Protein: CASSQTGIMNTEAFF.

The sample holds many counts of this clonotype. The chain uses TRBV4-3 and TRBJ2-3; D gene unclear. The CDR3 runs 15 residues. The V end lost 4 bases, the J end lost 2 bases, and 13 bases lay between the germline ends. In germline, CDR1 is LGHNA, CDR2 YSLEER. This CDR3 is CASSPRLGITDTQYF. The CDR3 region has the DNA TGCGCCAGCAGCCCCCGGTTGGGTATCACAGATACGCAGTATTTT.